This T cell receptor (beta chain) was found in a study of OX40 agonist ivuxolimab in advanced cancers. Unmatched junction bases numbered 7, after V lost 5 bases and J lost 4 bases. This CDR3 has 15 residues. Germline CDR1 is SGHDT and CDR2 is YYEEEE. Sequenced by immunoSEQ multiplex PCR; TCRdb stores in-frame clones only, minus some. The table includes about 54,000 clones, 75% to 95% detected once. The TCR was taken from an adult with an advanced solid tumor such as melanoma, head and neck, liver or kidney cancer. The chain carries TRBV5-6 and TRBJ2-1, with 9 positions matching TRBD2. The sample was CD4+ or CD8+ T cells sorted from blood, taken in a trial of the OX40 agonist ivuxolimab. The CDR3 spells CASSGGTSSYNEQFF. The DNA for the CDR3 is TGTGCCAGCAGTGGGGGGACTAGCTCATACAATGAGCAGTTCTTC.